Listed below are T cell receptor beta chains from one sample, sequenced in a study of T cell repertoires in cytomegalovirus infection. Each CDR3 protein gets one entry after TCRdb re-called the reads with MiXCR. The sample holds 84,000 or so distinct CDR3 sequences; about half are singletons and the top ten take 90% to 95%. These TCRs' antigens remain unknown. The sample consisted of CD8+ T cells from cultured PBMCs, taken from culture after CMV antigen stimulation. The receptors were sampled from a human donor in good health (CMV status not recorded). Some clones in this sample may be carry-over from other donors' samples. Both conserved end residues are part of each CDR3.

TRBJ1-1,TRBV3-1,CASSQEPGSWTEAFF
TRBJ2-1,TRBV12-5,CASGSTGGKSWNEQFF
TRBJ2-7,TRBV7-6,CASSSPGTSGSSEQYF
TRBJ1-3,TRBV20-1,CSARGVLGNTIYF
TRBJ2-7,TRBV12-5,CASGTGYEQYF
TRBJ1-2,TRBV6-5,CASSYGGGIDGYTF
TRBJ2-6,TRBV7-4,CASSLDGVYSGANVLTF
TRBJ2-3,TRBV7-8,CASSSKAGTKADTQYF
TRBJ2-7,TRBV6-2/TRBV6-3,CASSLGGGSSYEQYF
TRBJ1-5,TRBV15,CATSRDRDSGDQPQHF
TRBJ2-1,TRBV7-2,CASSPEQGVSWEQFF
TRBJ2-7,TRBV27,CASSLSPQGPYEQYF
TRBJ2-3,TRBV6-1,CASSEALGRRLTDTQYF
TRBJ2-2,TRBV6-5,CASSYSSLPVNTGELFF
TRBJ1-1,TRBV7-9,CASSWTGRNTEAFF
TRBJ2-7,TRBV30,CAWLRTDSSYEQYF
TRBJ2-1,TRBV7-2,CASSLYSGTDEQFF
TRBJ2-1,TRBV27,CASSLEGGAGNEQFF
TRBJ2-6,TRBV7-8,CASSLRLARVSGANVLTF
TRBJ2-2,TRBV11-3,CASSVSGRSPHTGELFF
TRBJ2-5,TRBV14,CASSPRPGLAGSQETQYF
TRBJ2-3,TRBV7-6,CASSPRGRPTDTQYF
TRBJ2-5,TRBV4-1,CASSQGGGLETQYF
TRBJ2-5,TRBV6-6,CASTHGGVSYQETQYF
TRBJ2-1,TRBV7-2,CASSPVVTGTRYEQFF
TRBJ2-5,TRBV11-1,CASSLFGSREETQYF
TRBJ1-1,TRBV11-1,CALGARENTEAFF
TRBJ2-7,TRBV7-7,CASSLAPGVGYEQYF
TRBJ1-2,TRBV7-6,CASGPNYGYTF
TRBJ1-1,TRBV6-6,CASSKNVRGGDTEAFF
TRBJ1-1,TRBV6-2/TRBV6-3,CASSPPRQATEAFF
TRBJ2-1,TRBV6-1,CASTALYNEQFF
TRBJ1-3,TRBV19,CASGSPGQSSGNTIYF
TRBJ2-5,TRBV18,CASSPTSGGAFGETQYF
TRBJ2-7,TRBV7-6,CASSLGGLAGSEQYF
TRBJ1-5,TRBV12-3/TRBV12-4,CASSRTVHSNQPQHF
TRBJ2-6,TRBV6-8,CASTLGGSGANVLTF
TRBJ2-2,TRBV24-1,CATSDLSGTGRGTGELFF
TRBJ2-7,TRBV7-9,CASSLPRGDGIYEQYF
TRBJ2-1,TRBV7-3,CASSLVFGDEQFF
TRBJ2-1,TRBV10-3,CAIRPRTGATDNEQFF
TRBJ2-5,TRBV6-1,CASSEALGVETQYF
TRBJ2-2,TRBV6-5,CASSGVPMNTGTGELFF
TRBJ2-2,TRBV7-6,CASSRDRRRDGELFF
TRBJ2-2,TRBV10-3,CAISHTTGESTGELFF
TRBJ1-2,TRBV7-2,CASSPTGGRYYGYTF
TRBJ2-2,TRBV7-2,CASSQSSGRALTGELFF
TRBJ1-1,TRBV6-5,CASSYFPGDTEAFF
TRBJ2-5,TRBV27,CASSPWTSGALFQTQYF
TRBJ1-2,TRBV7-9,CASSLASDRGHGYTF
TRBJ2-3,TRBV7-3,CASSPTATDTQYF
TRBJ2-2,TRBV9,CASSVFDFDTGELFF
TRBJ1-2,TRBV10-3,CAISEATGQSTYGYTF
TRBJ2-7,TRBV28,CASSPRSTEQYF
TRBJ2-1,TRBV27,CASSLVASGDNEQFF
TRBJ2-1,TRBV12-3/TRBV12-4,CASSLAGDNEQFF
TRBJ2-1,TRBV7-6,CASSLDSGEQFF
TRBJ2-7,TRBV9,CASSVGGGLTYEQYF
TRBJ2-3,TRBV2,CARPGQRGTDTQYF